These 10 T cell receptor beta chains were sequenced from one sample in a study of shared clonotypes between healthy human individuals. Here immunoSEQ multiplex PCR was the method, and the copy in TCRdb shows in-frame clones only, minus some. The table has 1.5 million to 1.9 million clones, approximately 98% seen once. The sample taken for sequencing was naive CD4+ T cells sorted from blood. Subset noted: CD45RA+ positively selected. Every receptor here comes from a man aged 30-40 years in good health.

The rearrangement links TRBV29-1 to TRBJ1-5; tentative D call: TRBD1 (5 bases). Deletions cut 5 bases from V and 4 bases from J, with 9 bases between. The CDR3 spans 12 residues. The V gene's germline CDR1 is SQVTM and CDR2 ANQGSEA. The CDR3 is CSVWDGNQPQHF. CDR3 DNA sequence: TGCAGCGTTTGGGACGGTAATCAGCCCCAGCATTTT.

The V call is TRBV5-5, the J call TRBJ1-2; D is unclear. V was shortened by 2 bases and J by 4 bases, with 9 bases between the two germline ends. The germline V gene has CDR1 SGHKS and CDR2 YYEKEE (reference sequence). The CDR3 spans 13 residues. The CDR3, as DNA: TGTGCCAGCAGCTTTACGAGGGTCTATGGCTACACCTTC. Its protein is CASSFTRVYGYTF.

The V and J genes are TRBV29-1 and TRBJ1-1, with a possible D match to TRBD1 (6 bases). From germline, CDR1 is SQVTM and CDR2 ANQGSEA. CDR3 length: 13 amino acids. Trimming removed 5 bases from V and 3 bases from J, with 13 bases in between. The CDR3, as DNA: TGCAGCGTTCTAGCGCAGGGGTACACTGAAGCTTTCTTT. Encoded protein: CSVLAQGYTEAFF.

CDR3 nucleotide sequence: TGCGCCAGCAGTGAGGGGAGGAATGAAAAACTGTTTTTT. Protein: CASSEGRNEKLFF. V and J are TRBV10-2 and TRBJ1-4; D is uncertain. This CDR3 contains 13 residues. The ends were cut back, 2 bases at V and 5 bases at J, with 6 bases in the middle. The germline V gene has CDR1 WSHSY and CDR2 SAAADI.

V and J are TRBV9 and TRBJ1-2; the D is unclear. V was pared by 5 bases and J by 1 base, with 3 bases between. The CDR3 covers 11 residues. The germline V gene has CDR1 SGDLS and CDR2 YYNGEE. DNA of the CDR3: TGTGCCAGCAGTATTAACTATGGCTACACCTTC. This gives the protein CASSINYGYTF.

The rearrangement uses TRBV10-3 and TRBJ2-3; 8 bases line up with TRBD1. The CDR3 length is 15 residues. In germline, CDR1 is ENHRY, CDR2 SYGVKD. With 0 bases clipped from V and 5 bases from J, the junction kept 4 bases outside the gene matches. The CDR3 DNA sequence: TGTGCCATCAGTGAGTCGCAGGGGGCGAGAGATACGCAGTATTTT. It yields the protein CAISESQGARDTQYF.

The chain recombines TRBV11-1 with TRBJ2-7; 10 bases fit TRBD1. Losses at the gene ends were 5 bases for V and 3 bases for J; bases not matched to a gene: 13. The germline V gene has CDR1 SGHAT and CDR2 FQDESV (reference sequence). The length of the CDR3 is 17 residues. The CDR3 DNA reads TGTGCCAGCAGCCGGGACAGGGGTTTCGCACTACTCTACGAGCAGTACTTC. Protein sequence: CASSRDRGFALLYEQYF.

The chain combines TRBV2 with TRBJ1-1; no reliable D call. V was pared by 10 bases and J by 5 bases, with 11 bases between. The CDR3 consists of 11 residues. The V gene's germline CDR1 is SNHLY and CDR2 FYNNEI. The CDR3 region has the DNA TGTGCCACGTCGACTGAGACTGAAGCTTTCTTT. Amino acids: CATSTETEAFF. The variable domain in full, with the rest retrieved from reference TRBV2 and TRBJ1-1, is EPEVTQTPSHQVTQMGQEVILRCVPISNHLYFYWYRQILGQKVEFLVSFYNNEISEKSEIFDDQFSVERPDGSNFTLKIRSTKLEDSAMYFCATSTETEAFFGQGTRLTVV.

The chain links TRBV19 to TRBJ2-1; 8 bases map to TRBD2. Looked up from germline, CDR1 is LNHDA and CDR2 is SQIVND (reference sequence). Trimming at V came to 6 bases and at J to 5 bases, leaving 12 bases not matched to a gene. This CDR3 has 16 residues. CDR3 sequence reads: CASSSHTSGRNNEQFF. The CDR3 DNA follows: TGTGCCAGTAGCTCCCATACGAGCGGGAGAAACAATGAGCAGTTCTTC.

In this sample, this clone turned up once. This rearrangement joins TRBV29-1 to TRBJ2-1; 7 bases align to TRBD1. From germline, CDR1 is SQVTM and CDR2 ANQGSEA. This CDR3 spans 12 amino acids. With V trimmed by 7 bases and J by 3 bases, 3 bases remained unmatched. CDR3 region: CSGRDSYNEQFF. Written as DNA, the CDR3 is TGCAGCGGCCGGGACAGCTACAATGAGCAGTTCTTC.